This T cell receptor beta chain emerged from a study of Ad26.COV2.S vaccination and SARS-CoV-2 variants. Across the study: This donor came from the COV1001 trial of Ad26.COV2.S.

Specified treatment: some 19 received Ad26.COV2.S at low or high dose, single or two shots; about 5 received placebo; per-sample allocation not given. Collection of samples fell on day 63 after the first vaccine or placebo injection. Sequencing used immunoSEQ multiplex PCR; TCRdb keeps in-frame clones, though not all of them. The data hold roughly 680,000 clones, with more than 80% observed a single time. This clone appeared once. The CDR3 consists of 17 residues. Germline CDR1 reads LGHDT; CDR2 reads YNNKEL (reference sequence). Trimming removed 1 base from V and 5 bases from J; junction bases left unmatched: 4.

The chain is built from TRBV3-1 (or the pseudogene TRBV3-2) and TRBJ2-1; TRBD2 agrees at 14 bases. This sample comprised peripheral blood, obtained in a trial of Ad26.COV2.S vaccine versus placebo. This receptor was taken from a person between 18 and 65 years old who received the Ad26.COV2.S COVID-19 vaccine or a placebo. DNA of the CDR3: TGTGCCAGCAGCCAAGGACTAGCGGGAGGGCCGGACAATGAGCAGTTCTTC. Translated: CASSQGLAGGPDNEQFF.